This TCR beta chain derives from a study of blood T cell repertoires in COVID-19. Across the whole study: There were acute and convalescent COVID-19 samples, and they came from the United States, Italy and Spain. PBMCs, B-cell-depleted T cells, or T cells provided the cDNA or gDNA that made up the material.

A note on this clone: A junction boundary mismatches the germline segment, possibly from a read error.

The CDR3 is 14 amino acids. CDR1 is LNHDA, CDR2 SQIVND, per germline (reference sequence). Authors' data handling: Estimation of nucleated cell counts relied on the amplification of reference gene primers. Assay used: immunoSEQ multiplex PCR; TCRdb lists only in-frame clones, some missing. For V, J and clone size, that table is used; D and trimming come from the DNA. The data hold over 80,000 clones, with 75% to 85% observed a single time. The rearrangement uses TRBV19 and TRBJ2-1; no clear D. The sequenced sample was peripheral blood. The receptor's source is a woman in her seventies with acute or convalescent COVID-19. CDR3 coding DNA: TGTGCCAGTAAGACCCTGCTATCCTACAGTGAGCAGTTCTTC. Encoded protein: CASKTLLSYSEQFF. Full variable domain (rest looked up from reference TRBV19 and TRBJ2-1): DGGITQSPKYLFRKEGQNVTLSCEQNLNHDAMYWYRQDPGQGLRLIYYSQIVNDFQKGDIAEGYSVSREKKESFPLTVTSAQKNPTAFYLCASKTLLSYSEQFFGPGTRLTVL.